Shown below are 3 T cell receptor beta chains from a single sample sequenced in a study of regulatory T cells in long-lasting Graves disease. Stated time point: newly diagnosed GD, antithyroid drugs for less than 3 months. TCR sequences were obtained from RNA taken from PBMCs. For TCR beta, libraries came from iRepertoire HTBI primers and Arm-PCR of CDR3 regions. In TCRdb, the multiplex PCR reads were re-called with MiXCR into one record per CDR3 protein. The sample lists 200,000 to 300,000 distinct CDR3 sequences, around 20% occurring once. The sample consisted of peripheral blood mononuclear cells (PBMCs), taken at new diagnosis, from a patient treated with antithyroid drugs. The receptor source for this set is a female donor with Graves disease.

This clonotype has at least ten counts. The V gene is TRBV13, the J gene TRBJ2-7; D is ambiguous. The V end lost 0 bases, the J end lost 6 bases, and 18 bases lay between the germline ends. The CDR3 length is 16 residues. Germline V gene data show CDR1 as PRHDT and CDR2 as FYEKMQ (reference sequence). CDR3 bases: TGTGCCAGCAGCTTAGGTTCGCTGGGCACCGCTGGCGAGCAGTACTTC. Translation: CASSLGSLGTAGEQYF. The variable domain in full, with the rest retrieved from reference TRBV13 and TRBJ2-7, is AAGVIQSPRHLIKEKRETATLKCYPIPRHDTVYWYQQGPGQDPQFLISFYEKMQSDKGSIPDRFSAQQFSDYHSELNMSSLELGDSALYFCASSLGSLGTAGEQYFGPGTRLTVT.

In its sample, this clonotype was seen many times. The V and J genes are TRBV6-1 and TRBJ1-2, with a tentative D call TRBD1 (6 bases). V gave up 7 bases and J gave up 4 bases, with 10 bases separating them. Per germline, CDR1 MNHNS and CDR2 SASEGT. The CDR3 extends over 12 amino acids. The CDR3 bases are TGTGCCAGCACCCAACAGGGCTATGGCTACACCTTC. Translating it yields CASTQQGYGYTF.

J is TRBJ2-2 and V is TRBV18; possible D gene TRBD2, 5 bases. The germline V gene has CDR1 KGHSH and CDR2 LQKENI. The CDR3 is made up of 16 amino acids. V lost 3 bases to trimming and J lost 0 bases, with 11 bases between them. The CDR3 here is CASSPSRGTNTGELFF. Written as DNA, the CDR3 is TGTGCCAGCTCACCTTCCCGGGGTACGAACACCGGGGAGCTGTTTTTT.